The entry below gives a single TCR beta chain sequence along with its context. The specificity of this receptor is unknown. Base qualities were left out, and no much larger clone turns up one base away. TCRbeta CDR3 regions were amplified from genomic DNA by means of the immunoSEQ Assay, a bias-controlled multiplex PCR. The study's own analysis went as follows. Nucleated cell counts per sample were estimated from amplification of reference gene primers within the assay. To quantify the absolute abundance of each unique TCRbeta CDR3 rearrangement, sequence reads were collapsed and filtered. For each sample, productive Simpson clonality was calculated by taking the square root of Simpson's diversity index across productive rearrangements. TCRdb's version of the immuneACCESS table is confined to in-frame rearrangements and falls short of the full clone set. An unresolved V gene accounts for under half of the shortfall where checked; the remainder is of unknown origin. That table gives V, J and clone size, and the DNA gave D and trimming. This sample has about 240,000 clones in its table, and roughly 86% of those were observed once. 6% to 9% of the sample is in the top ten clones.

The data belong to a study of blood T cell repertoires in COVID-19 (dated by TCRdb to 2020 to 2022). Background on the whole study: The collaborator samples originated in the United States, Italy and Spain and spanned the acute and convalescent phases of COVID-19. The material from the prospective study consisted of cDNA or gDNA derived from T cells, B-cell-depleted T cells, or PBMCs. Subjects who had been exposed to COVID-19, were actively infected with it, or had recovered from it provided the deeply sampled blood TCRbeta repertoires that made up the dataset. The repertoires were released in a freely available public database intended as a resource for research on the immune response to SARS-CoV-2. Samples were obtained from the ongoing ImmuneRACE study (first 160 participants) and from about 1,300 subjects provided by 6 global collaborators. A de-identified subject ID, COVID-19 status, age in years and sex were almost always included in the sample metadata. Where available, HLA class I and class II types were obtained from metadata supplied by the sample provider rather than from assay-based typing.

The paper as a whole reports these results and caveats: How much clinical and demographic metadata was included differed by source and by participant, and the metadata was provided uncurated.

Based on the germline V gene (reference sequence), the CDR1 and CDR2 sequences are SEHNR and FQNEAQ. The trim is 5 bases for V and 8 bases for J, with a gap of 13 bases between the germline ends. The CDR3 starts with the cysteine, ends with the phenylalanine, and has 14 residues. Solely the CDR3 DNA is kept, with 42 bases framed from the first base. Collaborating institutions collected whole blood in K2EDTA tubes following their own protocols. For TCRbeta analysis, collaborator samples were shipped as frozen whole blood, as isolated PBMCs, or as DNA extracted from either sample type. The chain is assembled from TRBV7-9 and TRBJ1-6; no D gene call is confident. The sequence came from a woman aged 70 to 79 with active or convalescent COVID-19. The sequenced material came from peripheral blood. This receptor has the CDR3 CASSLHAQDSPLHF. The bases read TGTGCCAGCAGCCTCCACGCCCAGGATTCACCCCTCCACTTT.